The 31 T cell receptor beta chains presented below share a single source sample, sequenced in a study of post-analysis software for immune sequencing data. Study findings and constraints: Among a few TRBV segments more frequent in patients than controls were TRBV5-6, TRBV5-1 and TRBV20-1.

What these receptors recognize is not known. Unique molecular identifiers were carried by the TCR beta cDNA libraries. TCRdb fed the PCR reads into MiXCR, producing one record per CDR3 protein. Here the sample spans 600,000 to 750,000 distinct CDR3 sequences, approximately 60% being singletons. What was sequenced was blood. Source of these receptors: a girl aged 2 to 10 with multiple sclerosis.

This clonotype showed up just a few times. This chain joins TRBV5-6 and TRBJ2-1; D might be TRBD1 (6 bases). Trimming took 2 bases from V and 0 from J, leaving 12 bases between them. The CDR3 is 16 residues long. CDR1 is SGHDT and CDR2 is YYEEEE in the germline V gene. DNA for the CDR3: TGTGCCAGCAGCTTCCCAGGGGTTAGCTCCTACAATGAGCAGTTCTTC. Amino acid sequence: CASSFPGVSSYNEQFF.

As DNA, the CDR3 is TGCGCCAGCAGCCAAGAGACAGGGGGGAACACTGAAGCTTTCTTT. It is translated as CASSQETGGNTEAFF. This chain uses TRBV4-3 with TRBJ1-1; 9 nucleotides agree with TRBD1. CDR1 is LGHNA, CDR2 YSLEER, per germline. V lost 0 bases to trimming and J lost 1 base; unmatched junction nucleotides: 0. The CDR3 is 15 residues long.

Points on this clonotype: The junction differs from germline at one of its ends, possibly a read error. V usage is TRBV5-1 and J usage is TRBJ1-2; 7 bases match TRBD1. Germline V gives CDR1 SGHRS, CDR2 YFSETQ. CDR3 length equals 12 residues. The CDR3 sequence is CVSSSDRAIYTF. The CDR3 DNA reads TGCGTCAGCAGCTCAGACAGGGCGATCTACACCTTC.

The chain carries TRBV7-2 and TRBJ1-6; D is unclear. The germline V and J ends were trimmed by 3 bases and 5 bases, with 8 bases remaining between them. Per the germline V gene, CDR1 is SGHTA and CDR2 is FQGNSA. This CDR3 contains 14 residues. CDR3 bases: TGTGCCAGCAGCTTCAGCTTGGATAATTCACCCCTCCACTTT. Protein: CASSFSLDNSPLHF.

This chain joins TRBV13 and TRBJ2-7; weak D call: TRBD1 (5 bases). The CDR3 is 15 amino acids. V was trimmed by 3 bases and J by 3 bases, leaving 15 bases between them. Germline lookup yields CDR1 PRHDT and CDR2 FYEKMQ (reference sequence). The CDR3 region has the DNA TGTGCCAGCAGCTTCGACAGTACCGGGCACTACGAGCAGTACTTC. Its protein product is CASSFDSTGHYEQYF.

The rearrangement links TRBV5-1 to TRBJ2-5; D might be TRBD1 (5 bases). V lost 6 bases, J lost 2 bases, and 17 bases lay in between. CDR1 is SGHRS, CDR2 YFSETQ, per germline. The CDR3 covers 15 residues. CDR3 region: CASNLGFTGQETQYF. CDR3 DNA: TGCGCCAGCAACCTGGGGTTCACAGGACAAGAGACCCAGTACTTC.

V and J are TRBV4-3 and TRBJ1-2, with D hard to call. Germline values: CDR1 LGHNA, CDR2 YSLEER. V lost 1 base and J lost 7, with 22 bases in between. The CDR3 spans 17 residues. The CDR3 loop is CASSQGEGGGTRAGYTF. The CDR3 bases are TGCGCCAGCAGCCAAGGGGAGGGAGGAGGCACAAGGGCTGGCTACACCTTC.

This clonotype was seen a handful of times. The chain is built from TRBV6-2 or TRBV6-3 and TRBJ2-1; weak D call: TRBD1 (6 bases). Per the germline V gene, CDR1 is MNHEY and CDR2 is SVGEGT. The V end was cut by 6 bases, the J end by 4 bases, with 13 bases between. This CDR3 spans 14 amino acids. In DNA, the CDR3 is TGTGCCAGCAGGGGCCAGGGGCCTTACAATGAGCAGTTCTTC. Translation: CASRGQGPYNEQFF.

The CDR3 DNA reads as TGTGCCAGCAGTTACCAGGGGACTAGCGGGTTCTACAATGAGCAGTTCTTC. Residues: CASSYQGTSGFYNEQFF. This chain connects TRBV6-5 to TRBJ2-1, with TRBD2 identical over 12 bases. CDR3 length equals 17 residues. Trimming took 2 bases from V and 3 from J; bases not matched to a gene: 5. Germline V gives CDR1 MNHEY, CDR2 SVGAGI.

The chain links TRBV5-1 to TRBJ2-1; 11 bases agree with TRBD2. The V and J ends lost 5 bases and 3 bases, in that order; junction bases with no gene match: 7. Germline CDR1 SGHRS, CDR2 YFSETQ. The length of the CDR3 is 16 residues. CDR3 sequence reads: CASRQIGTSGYNEQFF. Here the CDR3 DNA reads TGCGCCAGCAGACAAATCGGGACTAGCGGCTACAATGAGCAGTTCTTC.

Details on this clonotype: The junction departs from germline at one end; a sequencing error may be responsible. The chain uses TRBV12-5 and TRBJ2-7; TRBD1 matches at 9 bases. This CDR3 has 18 amino acids. From germline, CDR1 is LGHNT and CDR2 FRNRAP. The CDR3 reads CASGLVIRGDRATYERYF. The CDR3 DNA sequence: TGTGCTAGTGGTTTGGTGATCCGGGGGGACAGGGCCACCTACGAGCGGTACTTC.

The chain joins TRBV20-1 to TRBJ2-6; D may be TRBD2 (6 bases). The CDR3 runs to 16 residues. The germline V and J ends were trimmed by 0 bases and 2 bases, with 11 bases remaining between them. Germline V gene sequence: CDR1 DFQATT, CDR2 SNEGSKA (reference sequence). CDR3 coding DNA: TGCAGTGCTAGAGATCGTGGAGGGACTGGGGCCAACGTCCTGACTTTC. Its translation is CSARDRGGTGANVLTF.

The rearrangement links TRBV15 to TRBJ1-2, with D tentatively TRBD1 (6 bases). Looked up from germline, CDR1 is LNHNV and CDR2 is YYDKDF (reference sequence). The CDR3 runs to 14 residues. With 5 bases removed from V and 8 bases from J, the gap between germline ends came to 18 bases. The CDR3 DNA is TGTGCCACCAGCGGACGCGGGGGCGCGGTAGGCTACACCTTC. Its protein product is CATSGRGGAVGYTF.

V usage is TRBV5-1 and J usage is TRBJ2-3; TRBD1 aligns across 7 bases. This CDR3 spans 13 amino acids. With V trimmed by 5 bases and J by 1 base, 1 base remained unmatched. The V gene's germline CDR1 is SGHRS and CDR2 YFSETQ. The DNA for the CDR3 is TGCGCCAGCAGGACAGGGCGCACAGATACGCAGTATTTT. Translated, it gives CASRTGRTDTQYF.

This clonotype was recorded only once. The CDR3 nucleotides are TGTGCCAGCAGCCCGGACCAGAGTTCGGGCTACACCTTC. This sequence encodes CASSPDQSSGYTF. V is TRBV12-3 or TRBV12-4 and J is TRBJ1-2; D remains unclear. Trimming cost V 6 bases and J 8 bases, with 16 bases left between them. The CDR3 is 13 amino acids.

This clonotype was detected a few times. The genes are TRBV12-3 or TRBV12-4 and TRBJ1-1; 7 nucleotides match TRBD1. CDR3 size: 13 residues. Trimming at V came to 3 bases and at J to 4 bases, leaving 2 bases not matched to a gene. CDR3 nucleotides: TGTGCCAGCAGTTTCAACAGGGGCACTGAAGCTTTCTTT. It encodes CASSFNRGTEAFF.

The chain links TRBV20-1 to TRBJ2-3; 7 bases fit TRBD1. CDR1 and CDR2 from the germline V gene are DFQATT and SNEGSKA (reference sequence). Trimming removed 5 bases from V and 5 bases from J; junction bases left unmatched: 4. This CDR3 region has 12 residues. The CDR3 sequence: CSAYDRVDTQYF. CDR3 nucleotides: TGCAGTGCTTACGACAGGGTAGATACGCAGTATTTT.

The gene calls are TRBV6-4 and TRBJ1-2, with 8 bases that match TRBD1. The CDR3 runs to 15 residues. V lost 5 bases to trimming and J lost 4 bases; unmatched junction nucleotides: 9. From germline, CDR1 is MRHNA and CDR2 SNTAGT. The CDR3 here is CASSQGALSSYGYTF. The CDR3, as DNA: TGTGCCAGCAGTCAGGGGGCCCTTAGCAGCTATGGCTACACCTTC.

The chain has TRBV3-1 and TRBJ2-1; 7 bases match TRBD1. J lost 7 bases, V lost 3 bases, and 9 bases had no gene match. Per the germline V gene, CDR1 is LGHDT and CDR2 is YNNKEL (reference sequence). The CDR3 contains 15 residues. The CDR3 nucleotides are TGTGCCAGCAGCCAGCCAGGGGGTCTGGGGAATGAGCAGTTCTTC. It codes for CASSQPGGLGNEQFF.

The genes are TRBV20-1 and TRBJ2-3, with 8 bases fitting TRBD2. CDR1 and CDR2 from the germline V gene are DFQATT and SNEGSKA (reference sequence). CDR3 length: 15 residues. Trimming took 7 bases from V and 1 from J; bases not matched to a gene: 10. The CDR3 spells CSVNQRERGTDTQYF. CDR3 sequence (DNA): TGCAGTGTTAATCAGCGGGAGAGGGGCACAGATACGCAGTATTTT.

The chain employs TRBV7-2 and TRBJ2-3, with D perhaps matching TRBD2 (7 bases). CDR3 length equals 17 residues. The germline V gene has CDR1 SGHTA and CDR2 FQGNSA. V shed 0 bases and J shed 3 bases, with 16 bases lying between them. The CDR3 here is CASSLAPRGGGTDTQYF. DNA for the CDR3: TGTGCCAGCAGCTTAGCCCCTAGGGGGGGTGGAACAGATACGCAGTATTTT.

This clonotype has more than one count but fewer than ten. The chain carries TRBV3-1 and TRBJ1-4, with TRBD1 matching over 10 bases. The CDR3 contains 15 residues. Trimming at V came to 4 bases and at J to 1 base, leaving 0 bases not matched to a gene. Germline-derived CDR1 and CDR2 are LGHDT and YNNKEL (reference sequence). The CDR3 coding sequence is TGTGCCAGCAGCCGGACAGGGGGAACTAATGAAAAACTGTTTTTT. It encodes CASSRTGGTNEKLFF.

The V and J genes are TRBV7-9 and TRBJ2-3; the D is unclear. V lost 5 bases and J lost 0, with 12 bases in between. This CDR3 comprises 15 residues. CDR1 SEHNR and CDR2 FQNEAQ come from the germline V gene (reference sequence). CDR3 nucleotides: TGTGCCAGCAGCCCCCCCGAGATTAGCACAGATACGCAGTATTTT. Amino acid sequence: CASSPPEISTDTQYF.

The chain links TRBV9 to TRBJ2-1, with TRBD2 identical over 9 bases. This CDR3 comprises 15 residues. CDR1 and CDR2 from the germline V gene are SGDLS and YYNGEE. The ends lost 5 bases at V and 5 bases at J; junction bases unmatched: 8. As DNA, the CDR3 is TGTGCCAGCAGTGGTAGCGGGAGACATAACAATGAGCAGTTCTTC. This gives the protein CASSGSGRHNNEQFF.

This chain connects TRBV10-3 to TRBJ2-7, with D uncertain. The J call is doubtful: the DNA matches TRBJ2-4 better. CDR3 length: 12 residues. Germline assignment: CDR1 ENHRY and CDR2 SYGVKD. CDR3 nucleotide sequence: TGTGCCATCAGTGAGGGCGATAACATTCAGTACTTC. This encodes CAISEGDNIQYF.

The J gene is TRBJ2-2, the V gene TRBV7-6, with TRBD2 matching 8 bases. V lost 5 bases and J lost 5; bases outside the gene matches: 16. The CDR3 spans 18 residues. Looked up from germline, CDR1 is SGHVS and CDR2 is FNYEAQ. CDR3 sequence reads: CASSPRSGKGEGTGELFF. The CDR3 DNA is TGTGCCAGCAGCCCACGTAGCGGGAAAGGGGAAGGGACCGGGGAGCTGTTTTTT.

This clonotype has a single count. V and J are TRBV5-5 and TRBJ2-3, with no clear D. The V gene lost 0 bases and the J gene lost 4 bases, with 12 bases spanning the gap. This CDR3 spans 15 amino acids. Looked up from germline, CDR1 is SGHKS and CDR2 is YYEKEE (reference sequence). The CDR3 bases are TGTGCCAGCAGCTTGGGACCCGGAAAGGCAGATACGCAGTATTTT. Protein product: CASSLGPGKADTQYF.

This chain uses TRBV29-1 with TRBJ2-1; 9 nucleotides align to TRBD2. Trimming at V came to 2 bases and at J to 0 bases, leaving 14 bases not matched to a gene. Germline CDR1 reads SQVTM; CDR2 reads ANQGSEA. The CDR3 consists of 19 residues. CDR3 protein: CSVESPSRGRAFSYNEQFF. The DNA of the CDR3 is TGCAGCGTTGAAAGCCCCTCTCGCGGGAGGGCTTTCTCCTACAATGAGCAGTTCTTC.

The V gene is TRBV3-1, the J gene TRBJ1-1; TRBD1 is a possible D gene (6 bases). The CDR3 is 15 amino acids. Germline CDR1 LGHDT, CDR2 YNNKEL (reference sequence). The V and J ends lost 4 bases and 3 bases respectively, with 15 bases between them. The CDR3 reads CASSPQGWGDTEAFF. DNA for the CDR3: TGTGCCAGCAGCCCTCAGGGGTGGGGTGACACTGAAGCTTTCTTT.

The CDR3 sequence is CASTLGGFSYNEQFF. CDR3 DNA: TGTGCCAGCACCTTAGGGGGATTCTCCTACAATGAGCAGTTCTTC. This rearrangement joins TRBV12-3 or TRBV12-4 to TRBJ2-1, with D perhaps matching TRBD1 (6 bases). V dropped 7 bases and J dropped 0 bases, with 13 bases sitting between them. The CDR3 spans 15 residues.

The chain carries TRBV20-1 and TRBJ2-1; D call uncertain. The CDR3 has 14 residues. Germline V CDR1 and CDR2: DFQATT, SNEGSKA (reference sequence). Trimming shortened V by 3 bases and J by 5 bases, and 14 bases separated the two germline ends. The CDR3 here is CSASRHTKDNEQFF. CDR3 DNA: TGCAGTGCTAGCCGCCATACTAAGGACAATGAGCAGTTCTTC.